The 4 T cell receptor beta chains below all came from one sample that was sequenced in a study of response to subunit inactivated influenza vaccine. TCRdb itself ran the RT-PCR reads through MiXCR, one entry per CDR3 protein. The table shows around 580,000 distinct CDR3 sequences, with around 15% occurring only once. The starting material was PBMCs from blood, obtained 11 to 12 days after vaccination. All receptors come from a man aged 45-60 years who received an inactivated influenza vaccine.

The rearrangement joins TRBV12-3 or TRBV12-4 to TRBJ2-5; D gene uncertain. V lost 3 bases to trimming and J lost 5 bases, with 10 bases between them. This CDR3 contains 13 residues. Written as DNA, the CDR3 is TGTGCCAGCAGTTTGAGATCGGCTGAGACCCAGTACTTC. Translated, it gives CASSLRSAETQYF.

The V call is TRBV12-3 or TRBV12-4, the J call TRBJ1-5, with a possible D match to TRBD1 (5 bases). This CDR3 contains 14 residues. The ends were cut back, 3 bases at V and 6 bases at J, with 12 bases in the middle. The chain's CDR3 is CASSFSGRAQPQHF. As DNA, the CDR3 is TGTGCCAGCAGTTTCTCAGGGAGGGCTCAGCCCCAGCATTTT.

This clonotype was detected a few times. The chain combines TRBV15 with TRBJ2-7, with 8 bases lining up with TRBD1. The CDR3 sequence is 14 residues long. Germline CDR1 and CDR2: LNHNV and YYDKDF (reference sequence). Unmatched junction bases numbered 8, after V lost 6 bases and J lost 4 bases. The CDR3 DNA sequence: TGTGCCACCAGGTTGACAGGGGATGGGTACGAGCAGTACTTC. It specifies CATRLTGDGYEQYF.

A few counts support this clonotype. This rearrangement joins TRBV7-2 to TRBJ1-4; D is unresolved. V was clipped by 3 bases and J by 4 bases, with 9 bases between them. This CDR3 comprises 14 residues. CDR1 is SGHTA, CDR2 FQGNSA, per germline. CDR3 loop: CASSFLGFNEKLFF. In DNA form, the CDR3 reads TGTGCCAGCAGCTTTCTCGGGTTTAATGAAAAACTGTTTTTT.